These 6 T cell receptor beta chains came from one sample sequenced in a study of blood T cell repertoires in COVID-19. Sequenced by immunoSEQ multiplex PCR; TCRdb stores in-frame clones only, minus some. This sample carries around 200,000 clones, more than 70% of them seen once, and the ten largest clones take under 3%. The source material was peripheral blood. These receptors all come from a man aged 45 to 65 with active or convalescent COVID-19.

This sequence joins TRBV18 and TRBJ2-5; a weak D match, TRBD1 (5 bases). The germline CDR1 and CDR2 sequences are KGHSH and LQKENI. Trimming removed 2 bases from V and 9 bases from J, with 13 bases in between. CDR3 length: 13 residues. The CDR3 spells CASSPATLGAQYF. For the CDR3, the DNA is TGTGCCAGCTCACCAGCCACCCTAGGGGCCCAGTACTTC.

This chain links TRBV4-3 with TRBJ2-1; 7 nucleotides align to TRBD2. This CDR3 spans 17 amino acids. The V gene end was trimmed by 0 bases and the J gene end by 0 bases; junction bases not matched to a gene: 5. The germline CDR1 and CDR2 sequences are LGHNA and YSLEER. CDR3 region: CASSQDAAGSSYNEQFF. CDR3 nucleotides: TGCGCCAGCAGCCAAGATGCAGCGGGGAGCTCCTACAATGAGCAGTTCTTC.

This clone was counted a single time. V is TRBV30 and J is TRBJ2-7; D gene unclear. Trimming left V 3 bases short and J 5 bases short, with 14 bases between. CDR3 size: 13 residues. Germline loops: CDR1 GTSNPN, CDR2 SVGIG (reference sequence). The CDR3 region has the DNA TGTGCCTGGAGGGGCCTCGACACCAACGAGCAGTACTTC. It is translated as CAWRGLDTNEQYF.

The rearrangement uses TRBV5-1 and TRBJ1-5, with a tentative D call TRBD1 (5 bases). This CDR3 is built from 17 residues. Germline CDR1 reads SGHRS; CDR2 reads YFSETQ. Trimming pared 0 bases from V and 2 bases from J, leaving 15 bases between. The CDR3 region is CASSLARATLRNQPQHF. The DNA for the CDR3 is TGCGCCAGCAGCTTGGCCAGGGCCACCTTACGCAATCAGCCCCAGCATTTT.

The CDR3 is CASGTGTPTETQYF. The CDR3 nucleotides read TGTGCCAGCGGGACCGGGACTCCAACAGAGACCCAGTACTTC. The chain employs TRBV5-4 and TRBJ2-5, with D possibly matching TRBD2 (6 bases). CDR1 and CDR2 from the germline V gene are SGHNT and YYREEE (reference sequence). The CDR3 has 14 amino acids. Trimming took 7 bases from V and 4 from J, leaving 17 bases between them.

This clone was observed a handful of times. The chain has TRBV18 and TRBJ2-1, with 7 bases matching TRBD2. CDR1 KGHSH and CDR2 LQKENI come from the germline V gene. The CDR3 loop spans 15 amino acids. Trimming removed 2 bases from V and 4 bases from J; junction bases left unmatched: 5. The CDR3 spells CASSPAGEVYNEQFF. The CDR3 DNA is TGTGCCAGCTCACCAGCGGGAGAGGTTTACAATGAGCAGTTCTTC. The full variable domain, completed using reference TRBV18 and TRBJ2-1, is NAGVMQNPRHLVRRRGQEARLRCSPMKGHSHVYWYRQLPEEGLKFMVYLQKENIIDESGMPKERFSAEFPKEGPSILRIQQVVRGDSAAYFCASSPAGEVYNEQFFGPGTRLTVL.